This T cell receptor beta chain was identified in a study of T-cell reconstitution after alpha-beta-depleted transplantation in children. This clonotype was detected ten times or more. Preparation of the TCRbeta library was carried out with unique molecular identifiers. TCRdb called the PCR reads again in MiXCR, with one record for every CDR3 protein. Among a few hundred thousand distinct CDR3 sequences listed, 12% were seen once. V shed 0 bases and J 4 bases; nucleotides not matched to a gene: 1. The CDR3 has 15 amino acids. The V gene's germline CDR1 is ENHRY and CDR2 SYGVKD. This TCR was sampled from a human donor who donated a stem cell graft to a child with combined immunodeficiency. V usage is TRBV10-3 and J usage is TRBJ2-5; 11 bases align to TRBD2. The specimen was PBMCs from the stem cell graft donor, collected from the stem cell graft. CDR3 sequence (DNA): TGTGCCATCAGTGAGTCAGGGACTAGCGGAGAGACCCAGTACTTC. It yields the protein CAISESGTSGETQYF.